The 32 T cell receptor beta chains listed next were all sequenced from one sample in a study of blood T cells in healthy people across ages (dated by TCRdb to the mid-2010s). The method was 5' RACE. TCRdb records Illumina HiSeq 2500 as the sequencer. A second PCR of about 6 to 11 cycles was run with a J-beta primer mix and a sample-barcoded 5' primer. TCRdb reran the public reads through fastp at Q25 and MiXCR, keeping productive beta chains. Entries are consolidated by CDR3 protein sequence, retaining the most common genes and DNA. The sample table contains 1.5 million to 2 million distinct CDR3 sequences; only one count was recorded for approximately 28% of them. The leading ten clones occupy 7.7% of the sample. Source material: blood. The source of these receptors is a woman younger than 45 in good health.

This clonotype was seen just once. The chain joins TRBV2 to TRBJ2-3, with D perhaps TRBD2 (6 bases). The CDR3 totals 14 residues. Germline V gene sequence: CDR1 SNHLY, CDR2 FYNNEI. With 7 bases removed from V and 0 bases from J, the gap between germline ends came to 11 bases. CDR3 coding DNA: TGTGCCAGCAAGGGCGGGGCGAGCACAGATACGCAGTATTTT. Translated, it gives CASKGGASTDTQYF. Supplemented by reference TRBV2 and TRBJ2-3, the full variable domain reads EPEVTQTPSHQVTQMGQEVILRCVPISNHLYFYWYRQILGQKVEFLVSFYNNEISEKSEIFDDQFSVERPDGSNFTLKIRSTKLEDSAMYFCASKGGASTDTQYFGPGTRLTVL.

The gene calls are TRBV12-3 or TRBV12-4 and TRBJ2-3; TRBD2 is a possible D gene (6 bases). The germline V and J ends were trimmed by 1 base and 10 bases, with 18 bases remaining between them. The CDR3 totals 15 residues. The CDR3 region is CASSLVGLGRDAQYF. For the CDR3, the DNA is TGTGCCAGCAGTTTAGTGGGGCTGGGGCGGGATGCGCAGTATTTT.

This clonotype showed up many times. V is TRBV7-2 and J is TRBJ2-7; D may be TRBD2 (5 bases). This CDR3 contains 13 residues. V shed 1 base and J shed 5 bases, with 9 bases lying between them. CDR1 is SGHTA, CDR2 FQGNSA, per germline. In DNA form, the CDR3 reads TGTGCCAGCAGCTTAGTGCGGCGGGACGAGCAGTACTTC. This gives the protein CASSLVRRDEQYF.

This clonotype was picked up one time. The chain is built from TRBV7-9 and TRBJ2-5, with a possible D match to TRBD2 (6 bases). Germline CDR1 and CDR2: SEHNR and FQNEAQ (reference sequence). Trimming shortened V by 5 bases and J by 1 base, and 17 bases separated the two germline ends. The CDR3 extends over 16 amino acids. The CDR3 nucleotides read TGTGCCAGCAGCCCTAGAGGGGCGGGGATCCAAGAGACCCAGTACTTC. Translating it yields CASSPRGAGIQETQYF. Full variable domain (missing parts from reference TRBV7-9 and TRBJ2-5): DTGVSQNPRHKITKRGQNVTFRCDPISEHNRLYWYRQTLGQGPEFLTYFQNEAQLEKSRLLSDRFSAERPKGSFSTLEIQRTEQGDSAMYLCASSPRGAGIQETQYFGPGTRLLVL.

For this clonotype: Germline is not matched at one junction end, which may reflect a read error. The V and J genes are TRBV7-2 and TRBJ1-1; no definite D call. Germline CDR1 and CDR2: SGHTA and FQGNSA. CDR3 length: 14 residues. CDR3 region: CAGSFEIGDTEAFF. DNA for the CDR3: TGTGCCGGCAGCTTTGAGATCGGAGACACTGAAGCTTTCTTT. Drawing the rest from reference TRBV7-2 and TRBJ1-1, the complete variable domain is GAGVSQSPSNKVTEKGKDVELRCDPISGHTALYWYRQSLGQGLEFLIYFQGNSAPDKSGLPSDRFSAERTGGSVSTLTIQRTQQEDSAVYLCAGSFEIGDTEAFFGQGTRLTVV.

This clonotype was recorded a few times. The chain couples TRBV5-5 to TRBJ2-7; D is possibly TRBD2 (5 bases). The CDR3 length is 14 residues. CDR1 is SGHKS and CDR2 is YYEKEE in the germline V gene (reference sequence). Between the trimmed V and J ends, which lost 4 bases and 5 bases, there was a span of 16 bases. The CDR3 DNA is TGTGCCAGCAGCGAACCGGGGATAGGAAACGAGCAGTACTTC. As protein: CASSEPGIGNEQYF.

The rearrangement joins TRBV20-1 to TRBJ2-1; TRBD1 is a possible D gene (6 bases). Trimming removed 4 bases from V and 4 bases from J, with 11 bases in between. Germline loops: CDR1 DFQATT, CDR2 SNEGSKA (reference sequence). The CDR3 spans 13 residues. CDR3 residues: CSANRAGYNEQFF. As DNA, the CDR3 is TGCAGTGCTAACAGGGCCGGATACAATGAGCAGTTCTTC.

The J gene is TRBJ1-1, the V gene TRBV7-8; 7 nucleotides line up with TRBD1. Germline lookup yields CDR1 SGHVS and CDR2 FQNEAQ. The V segment lost 1 base and the J segment 4 bases; nucleotides outside the gene matches: 12. This CDR3 is built from 17 residues. The DNA of the CDR3 is TGTGCCAGCAGCTTAGGGAGACAGGGAAGATTTGTCACTGAAGCTTTCTTT. This encodes CASSLGRQGRFVTEAFF. Full variable domain (rest looked up from reference TRBV7-8 and TRBJ1-1): GAGVSQSPRYKVAKRGQDVALRCDPISGHVSLFWYQQALGQGPEFLTYFQNEAQLDKSGLPSDRFFAERPEGSVSTLKIQRTQQEDSAVYLCASSLGRQGRFVTEAFFGQGTRLTVV.

Concerning this clonotype itself: The conserved final phenylalanine or tryptophan is absent from the CDR3, which likely points to a read error. The chain uses TRBV12-3 or TRBV12-4 and TRBJ2-4; tentatively, D is TRBD1 (6 bases). Near its end, the DNA agrees better with TRBJ2-7, so the J call may be wrong. CDR3 length equals 11 residues. CDR3 in amino acids: CASRYRDEQYL. The CDR3 nucleotides read TGTGCCAGCAGGTACAGGGACGAGCAGTACCTC.

CDR3 DNA: TGTGCCAGCAGTGAATACCAGGACTACGAGCAGTACTTC. Translated, it gives CASSEYQDYEQYF. The chain is built from TRBV6-1 and TRBJ2-7; D remains unclear. Germline loops: CDR1 MNHNS, CDR2 SASEGT. This CDR3 has 13 amino acids. Trimming left V 2 bases short and J 3 bases short, with 8 bases between.

This clonotype was seen many times. The chain combines TRBV24-1 with TRBJ2-3; 8 bases fit TRBD2. Trimming removed 2 bases from V and 0 bases from J; junction bases left unmatched: 6. The V gene's germline CDR1 is KGHDR and CDR2 SFDVKD. The CDR3 sequence is 17 residues long. CDR3 coding DNA: TGTGCCACCAGTGATTCTGGACTAGCTGCAAGCACAGATACGCAGTATTTT. It translates to CATSDSGLAASTDTQYF.

This chain connects TRBV20-1 to TRBJ2-1; 11 bases are a match to TRBD1. Germline V gene lookup returns CDR1 DFQATT and CDR2 SNEGSKA (reference sequence). This CDR3 region has 15 residues. V lost 0 bases, J lost 6 bases, and 4 bases stayed unmatched. CDR3 amino acids: CSAREWDRGINEQFF. In DNA form, the CDR3 reads TGCAGTGCTAGAGAGTGGGACAGGGGGATCAATGAGCAGTTCTTC.

The V call is TRBV7-9, the J call TRBJ2-7, with unresolved D. This CDR3 region has 16 residues. Germline V gene lookup returns CDR1 SEHNR and CDR2 FQNEAQ (reference sequence). The ends were cut back, 0 bases at V and 0 bases at J, with 12 bases in the middle. CDR3 nucleotides: TGTGCCAGCAGCTTAGCCCCGGACCCTGGCTCCTACGAGCAGTACTTC. Translating it yields CASSLAPDPGSYEQYF.

In regard to this clonotype: At one boundary the junction diverges from the germline segment, which might be a read error. This chain joins TRBV12-5 and TRBJ1-1, with D possibly TRBD1 on 5 matching bases. This CDR3 contains 18 residues. CDR1 is LGHNT and CDR2 is FRNRAP in the germline V gene. CDR3 sequence: CASGLSVGGENGNTEASF. The CDR3 nucleotides are TGTGCTAGTGGTTTGTCCGTCGGGGGGGAGAACGGCAACACTGAAGCTTCCTTT.

The chain carries TRBV12-3 or TRBV12-4 and TRBJ2-3; maybe TRBD2 (6 bases). CDR3 length: 15 residues. V was clipped by 8 bases and J by 1 base, with 16 bases between them. The chain's CDR3 is CASRRDSPRTDTQYF. The CDR3 DNA sequence: TGTGCCAGCCGAAGGGACTCCCCACGCACAGATACGCAGTATTTT.

This clonotype was observed a few times. The chain couples TRBV16 to TRBJ2-3; weak D call: TRBD2 (5 bases). V was trimmed by 4 bases and J by 2 bases, leaving 16 bases between them. Looked up from germline, CDR1 is KGHSY and CDR2 is FQNENV. The CDR3 is 16 amino acids. The DNA of the CDR3 is TGTGCCAGCAGCCTCCTCGGATGGGGAGACACAGATACGCAGTATTTT. Translation gives CASSLLGWGDTDTQYF.

This clonotype occurred a few times. The V gene is TRBV5-1, the J gene TRBJ1-2; tentative D call: TRBD1 (5 bases). This CDR3 is built from 16 residues. Germline CDR1 is SGHRS and CDR2 is YFSETQ. Trimming took 0 bases from V and 4 from J, leaving 16 bases between them. The CDR3 sequence is CASSLAGGTLSYGYTF. For the CDR3, the DNA is TGCGCCAGCAGCTTGGCCGGGGGTACCCTAAGCTATGGCTACACCTTC.

In this sample, this clonotype turned up a few times. The chain has TRBV29-1 and TRBJ2-3; D gene unclear. The CDR3 runs 10 residues. The V end lost 4 bases, the J end lost 4 bases, and 3 bases lay between the germline ends. Germline assignment: CDR1 SQVTM and CDR2 ANQGSEA. This chain's CDR3 is CSVVPDTQYF. The DNA of the CDR3 is TGCAGCGTTGTCCCAGATACGCAGTATTTT.

This clonotype was recorded at least ten times. The rearrangement joins TRBV7-2 to TRBJ1-1; D is unclear. The germline gives CDR1 SGHTA, CDR2 FQGNSA. Trimming removed 0 bases at V and 1 base at J, with 3 bases between. The CDR3 contains 13 residues. In DNA, the CDR3 is TGTGCCAGCAGCTTAGCAGGGAACACTGAAGCTTTCTTT. It is translated as CASSLAGNTEAFF.

This clonotype was observed a handful of times. The V and J genes are TRBV12-3 or TRBV12-4 and TRBJ2-1, with 9 bases lining up with TRBD2. Trimming at V came to 6 bases and at J to 9 bases, leaving 15 bases not matched to a gene. The CDR3 spans 16 residues. CDR3 nucleotides: TGTGCCAGCAGGCCCAGAGGGGCGGGAGGGCCAGGTGAGCAGTTCTTC. This codes for CASRPRGAGGPGEQFF.

This clonotype has ten or more counts. V usage is TRBV12-3 or TRBV12-4 and J usage is TRBJ2-5; D might be TRBD2 (5 bases). The CDR3 has 14 residues. Trimming shortened V by 2 bases and J by 6 bases, and 13 bases separated the two germline ends. The CDR3 nucleotides read TGTGCCAGCAGTTTATTGAGGACTTCTCAGACCCAGTACTTC. It encodes CASSLLRTSQTQYF.

This clonotype has a count of ten or more. The chain combines TRBV12-3 or TRBV12-4 with TRBJ2-5; no clear D gene. The CDR3 extends over 12 amino acids. The V end was cut by 1 base, the J end by 11 bases, with 11 bases between. Here the CDR3 DNA reads TGTGCCAGCAGTTTAGAAGGAATTGAGCAGTACTTC. It specifies CASSLEGIEQYF.

The CDR3 protein is CASSEDSPAKNIQYF. The CDR3, as DNA: TGTGCCAGCAGTGAGGACTCCCCAGCCAAAAACATTCAGTACTTC. The chain recombines TRBV2 with TRBJ2-4, with TRBD2 as a possible D gene (5 bases). The CDR3 is 15 residues long. V was cut by 3 bases and J by 0 bases, with 9 bases left in between. Looked up from germline, CDR1 is SNHLY and CDR2 is FYNNEI. The entire variable domain, with the rest obtained from reference TRBV2 and TRBJ2-4, is as follows: EPEVTQTPSHQVTQMGQEVILRCVPISNHLYFYWYRQILGQKVEFLVSFYNNEISEKSEIFDDQFSVERPDGSNFTLKIRSTKLEDSAMYFCASSEDSPAKNIQYFGAGTRLSVL.

V gene TRBV27 combines with J gene TRBJ2-7; D is undetermined. The CDR3 runs 14 residues. V was cut by 3 bases and J by 0 bases, with 9 bases left in between. The germline gives CDR1 MNHEY, CDR2 SMNVEV (reference sequence). The CDR3 loop is CASSLTPYSYEQYF. CDR3 nucleotides: TGTGCCAGCAGTTTGACTCCTTACTCCTACGAGCAGTACTTC.

Points on this clonotype: An end of the junction differs from the germline gene, which may be a read error. The chain uses TRBV4-1 and TRBJ2-7, with a tentative D call TRBD2 (5 bases). The germline CDR1 and CDR2 sequences are MGHRA and YSYEKL. This CDR3 is built from 17 residues. The CDR3, as DNA: TGCTCCAGCAGCCAGCCCACCACGCGGGCGGCGAAATACGAGCAGTACTTC. Translating it yields CSSSQPTTRAAKYEQYF.

Points on this clonotype: A junction end diverges from the germline sequence, so it may reflect a read error. The J gene is TRBJ2-5, the V gene TRBV6-5; D call uncertain. CDR3 size: 15 residues. Germline CDR1 MNHEY, CDR2 SVGAGI. CDR3 region: CASSWGLAPQEAQYF. CDR3 coding DNA: TGTGCCAGCAGTTGGGGTTTAGCCCCCCAAGAGGCCCAGTACTTC.

The V and J genes are TRBV7-3 and TRBJ1-1, with TRBD1 as a possible D gene (5 bases). Trimming pared 2 bases from V and 4 bases from J, leaving 11 bases between. Per the germline V gene, CDR1 is SGHTA and CDR2 is FQGTGA. The CDR3 has 14 amino acids. CDR3 in amino acids: CASSLGAAGTEAFF. For the CDR3, the DNA is TGTGCCAGCAGCTTAGGGGCGGCGGGCACTGAAGCTTTCTTT.

The V gene is TRBV20-1, the J gene TRBJ2-2; D could derive from TRBD1 or TRBD2 (5 bases each). This CDR3 is 15 amino acids long. Trimming left V 3 bases short and J 0 bases short, with 11 bases between. From germline, CDR1 is DFQATT and CDR2 SNEGSKA (reference sequence). CDR3 sequence: CSASEGSTNTGELFF. The CDR3 DNA reads TGCAGTGCTAGCGAGGGGAGTACGAACACCGGGGAGCTGTTTTTT.

J is TRBJ2-3 and V is TRBV24-1, with 7 bases that match TRBD1. The CDR3 runs to 16 residues. The J segment lost 2 bases and the V segment lost 4 bases, leaving 8 bases of the junction unmatched. Germline CDR1 and CDR2: KGHDR and SFDVKD. In nucleotides, the CDR3 is TGTGCCACCAGTGAGCCCGGGACAGAGTACACAGATACGCAGTATTTT. Translated: CATSEPGTEYTDTQYF.

The sample holds a few counts of this clonotype. CDR3 amino acids: CASSRLAGEEDTQYF. The CDR3 coding sequence is TGCGCCAGCAGTAGACTAGCGGGAGAAGAAGATACGCAGTATTTT. The chain links TRBV10-1 to TRBJ2-3; 12 nucleotides align to TRBD2. Germline V CDR1 and CDR2: WNHNN, SYGVQD (reference sequence). Trimming removed 5 bases from V and 5 bases from J; junction bases left unmatched: 5. CDR3 length: 15 residues.

This clonotype was detected a few times. A clone one base away is much larger, so this may be a read error. V gene TRBV15 combines with J gene TRBJ2-5; 7 nucleotides match TRBD2. This CDR3 is 19 amino acids long. CDR1 LNHNV and CDR2 YYDKDF come from the germline V gene (reference sequence). The CDR3: CATNRDRWSSGGYQETQYF. CDR3 DNA sequence: TGTGCCACCAACAGAGATAGGTGGTCTAGCGGAGGGTACCAAGAGACCCAGTACTTC.

There are a few counts of this clonotype. The V gene is TRBV2, the J gene TRBJ2-7; D unresolved. Germline V CDR1 and CDR2: SNHLY, FYNNEI. The CDR3 runs to 16 residues. V gave up 4 bases and J gave up 5 bases, with 21 bases separating them. CDR3 sequence (DNA): TGTGCCAGCAGTGTTCTCCGGGCCCCCAGTTCCCACGAGCAGTACTTC. Its protein is CASSVLRAPSSHEQYF.